The rows below give T cell receptor beta chains drawn from one sample of a study of Ad26.COV2.S vaccination and SARS-CoV-2 variants. Assay used: immunoSEQ multiplex PCR; TCRdb lists only in-frame clones, some missing. The sample has 400,000 to 450,000 clones; around 90% are singletons. The source was peripheral blood, collected in a trial of Ad26.COV2.S vaccine versus placebo. All receptors come from a person aged 18 to 65 who received the Ad26.COV2.S COVID-19 vaccine or a placebo. Both conserved end residues are part of each CDR3. D genes are given only for firm matches. Clone size, where shown, is once, few, many, or a class for clones that have expanded.

>-|TRBV7-8|-|TRBJ2-7
TGTGCCAGCACGGGCTCTTCTAGTAACTCCTACGAGCAGTACTTC
CASTGSSSNSYEQYF
>-|TRBV28|TRBD2|TRBJ2-3
TGTGCCAGCAGGCCTAGCGGGAGCCTGAGGTGGGATACGCAGTATTTT
CASRPSGSLRWDTQYF
>-|TRBV28|-|TRBJ1-2
TGTGCCAGCTCGGCCTTTAACTATGGCTACACCTTC
CASSAFNYGYTF
>-|TRBV18|TRBD1|TRBJ1-1
TGTGCCAGCCAGTCCCGACAGGGCGACATCATGAACACTGAAGCTTTCTTT
CASQSRQGDIMNTEAFF
>-|TRBV3-1/TRBV3-2|-|TRBJ1-1
TGTGCCAGCATTGGGGGGGAACGGACTGAAGCTTTCTTT
CASIGGERTEAFF
>-|TRBV3-1/TRBV3-2|-|TRBJ2-3
TGTGCCAGCAGCCCCGGGGCTGGCACAGATACGCAGTATTTT
CASSPGAGTDTQYF
>-|TRBV9|TRBD1|TRBJ2-1
TGTGCCAGCACCCCACAAGGGCAGGGGGCCTACAATGAGCAGTTCTTC
CASTPQGQGAYNEQFF
>once|TRBV7-2|TRBD1|TRBJ2-1
TGTGCCAGCAGCCCAGGGGGAGCCTACAATGAGCAGTTCTTC
CASSPGGAYNEQFF
>-|TRBV5-1|-|TRBJ2-5
TGCGCCAGCAGCTTGGGGACCGGCCCCCAAGAGACCCAGTACTTC
CASSLGTGPQETQYF
>-|TRBV25-1|-|TRBJ2-1
TGTGCCAGCAGTGAGAGGAAAGGGCTGAGCTCCTACAATGAGCAGTTCTTC
CASSERKGLSSYNEQFF
>-|TRBV30|-|TRBJ2-2
TGTGCCTGGCACCAGGAGGGGCGGAACACCGGGGAGCTGTTTTTT
CAWHQEGRNTGELFF
>once|TRBV5-1|-|TRBJ2-3
TGCGCCAGCAGCTTGGAGGGGCCCTCTAGCACAGATACGCAGTATTTT
CASSLEGPSSTDTQYF
>-|TRBV4-1|-|TRBJ2-3
TGCGCCAGCAGCCAAGCGACTATGACAGATACGCAGTATTTT
CASSQATMTDTQYF
>-|TRBV29-1|-|TRBJ1-2
TGCAGCGTGGACGATTTTCCGGGTAACTATGGCTACACCTTC
CSVDDFPGNYGYTF
>-|TRBV15|TRBD2|TRBJ2-1
TGTGCCACCAAGGGGACTAGCGGGGGCAATGAGCAGTTCTTC
CATKGTSGGNEQFF
>-|TRBV7-9|-|TRBJ2-7
TGTGCCAGCAGCTTAGCAGCAGGACCAACCTACGAGCAGTACTTC
CASSLAAGPTYEQYF
>-|TRBV27|-|TRBJ2-2
TGTGCCAGCAGTTTTCTGTCCGGGGAGCTGTTTTTT
CASSFLSGELFF
>-|TRBV28|-|TRBJ2-1
TGTGCCAGCAGAACGGGTCCCTCGAGCAATGAGCAGTTCTTC
CASRTGPSSNEQFF
>-|TRBV6-4|TRBD2|TRBJ2-1
TGTGCCAGCAGTGAGAGACTAGCGGGAGTGGGGGATGAGCAGTTCTTC
CASSERLAGVGDEQFF
>-|TRBV7-8|TRBD2|TRBJ2-5
TGTGCCAGCAGCCGTAGCGGGGAAGAGACCCAGTACTTC
CASSRSGEETQYF
>-|TRBV2|TRBD2|TRBJ2-7
TGTGCCAGCAGTGATCCCGGGACTAATTACGAGCAGTACTTC
CASSDPGTNYEQYF
>-|TRBV4-3|-|TRBJ1-5
TGCGCCAGCAGCCAAGATTGGGGGGATTCGTTCCATAGCAATCAGCCCCAGCATTTT
CASSQDWGDSFHSNQPQHF
>once|TRBV27|-|TRBJ1-6
TGTGCGTCAGGGGCTATGGGTAATTCACCCCTCCACTTT
CASGAMGNSPLHF
>-|TRBV28|-|TRBJ1-2
TGTGCCAGCGACCCGGGTAACTATGGCTACACCTTC
CASDPGNYGYTF
>-|TRBV4-2|TRBD1|TRBJ1-4
TGTGCCAGCAGCCAAGGTCCCTTCCCACAGGGGGCGGATGAAAAACTGTTTTTT
CASSQGPFPQGADEKLFF
>-|TRBV5-1|TRBD1|TRBJ1-1
TGCGCCAGCAGCTTGGAGGGACAGACTTGGACAGAAGCTTTCTTT
CASSLEGQTWTEAFF
>-|TRBV7-7|-|TRBJ2-5
TGTGCTAGCAGCTTAGTAGGTACAGGACGGGAGACCCAGTACTTC
CASSLVGTGRETQYF
>-|TRBV27|TRBD2|TRBJ2-3
TGTGCCAGCAGCACTGGACTAGTACGCACAGATACGCAGTATTTT
CASSTGLVRTDTQYF
>once|TRBV9|-|TRBJ2-1
TGTGCCAGCAGCGTAGGACCCCTGGAGCGGAGGGGCTACAATGAGCAGTTCTTC
CASSVGPLERRGYNEQFF
>-|TRBV27|TRBD1|TRBJ1-5
TGTGCCAGCAGAGCCGGGACAGGGGTACAGCCCCAGCATTTT
CASRAGTGVQPQHF
>-|TRBV30|-|TRBJ2-4
TGTGCCTGGAGTGCGCAGACAGGCCCTTTAGCCAAAAACATTCAGTACTTC
CAWSAQTGPLAKNIQYF
>-|TRBV2|-|TRBJ1-2
TGTGCCAGCAGTATGACAGCTCACTATGGCTACACCTTC
CASSMTAHYGYTF
>-|TRBV4-1|-|TRBJ2-3
TGCGCCAGCAGCCAAGTCTTTAGCGGAAGCACAGATACGCAGTATTTT
CASSQVFSGSTDTQYF
>few|TRBV23-1|TRBD1|TRBJ1-3
TGCGCCAGCAGTCACAAAATGCGGGCCGGGACAGTGAGGGGAAACACCATATATTTT
CASSHKMRAGTVRGNTIYF
>-|TRBV11-3|-|TRBJ2-7
TGTGCCAGCAGCCAGGACAGCAGCTACGAGCAGTACTTC
CASSQDSSYEQYF
>-|TRBV27|-|TRBJ1-2
TGTGCCAGCAGTTTACGAGGGATAGGGTATGGCTACACCTTC
CASSLRGIGYGYTF
>-|TRBV12-3/TRBV12-4|-|TRBJ1-2
TGTGCCAGCAGTCAAGGGGTAGGGGCTGGCTACACCTTC
CASSQGVGAGYTF
>-|TRBV30|TRBD1|TRBJ2-7
TGTGCCTGGGCCCGGGACAGGGCCCTATACGAGCAGTACTTC
CAWARDRALYEQYF
>-|TRBV24-1|-|TRBJ1-5
TGTGCCACCAGTGATTCGCGGCTAGGGGGCAATCAGCCCCAGCATTTT
CATSDSRLGGNQPQHF
>-|TRBV7-9|-|TRBJ1-1
TGTGCCAGCAGCTTAACCATGGAGAACACTGAAGCTTTCTTT
CASSLTMENTEAFF
>-|TRBV1|-|TRBJ2-5
TGCACCAGCAGCCAAGATGGGACCCATTTTGGGGAGACCCAGTACTTC
CTSSQDGTHFGETQYF
>-|TRBV27|-|TRBJ2-2
TGTGCCAGTAGAGGGGGTGTAGTTGCGAACACCGGGGAGCTGTTTTTT
CASRGGVVANTGELFF
>-|TRBV27|-|TRBJ2-7
TGTGCCAGCAGGCCCACCGGGACGGCATTCTACGAGCAGTACTTC
CASRPTGTAFYEQYF
>once|TRBV2|-|TRBJ2-5
TGTGCCAGCAGTGAAGTGCCCGAGACCCAGTACTTC
CASSEVPETQYF
>-|TRBV30|-|TRBJ1-3
TGTGCCTGGAGTCCAACGTCTAGCATGGCTGGAAACACCATATATTTT
CAWSPTSSMAGNTIYF
>once|TRBV28|TRBD2|TRBJ2-5
TGTGCCAGCACCGGACTAGCGGGAGCCAGAGGAGAGACCCAGTACTTC
CASTGLAGARGETQYF
>-|TRBV7-7|TRBD2|TRBJ2-1
TGTGCCAGCAGCTTAACTAGCGGGAGTGGTAATGAGCAGTTCTTC
CASSLTSGSGNEQFF
>-|TRBV7-6|-|TRBJ1-2
TGTGCCAGCAGCTTAGCGACAGGTGGTAACTATGGCTACACCTTC
CASSLATGGNYGYTF
>-|TRBV3-1/TRBV3-2|TRBD2|TRBJ2-2
TGTGCCAGCAGCCAAGACTTCGGTTGGCGGGAGGGAAACACCGGGGAGCTGTTTTTT
CASSQDFGWREGNTGELFF
>-|TRBV12-3/TRBV12-4|-|TRBJ1-2
TGTGCCAGCAGTCCGTCGACCTCAAACAGCTACACCTTC
CASSPSTSNSYTF
>-|TRBV2|TRBD2|TRBJ2-1
TGTGCCAGCAGTCAAGAACTAGCGGGAGCTAATGAGCAGTTCTTC
CASSQELAGANEQFF
>-|TRBV15|-|TRBJ2-7
TGTGCCACCAGCAGAGATCGTGGTTGGGGGGGCGATTCCTACGAGCAGTACTTC
CATSRDRGWGGDSYEQYF